This passage covers 31 T cell receptor beta chains from one sample sequenced in a study of blood T cell repertoires in COVID-19. Libraries were prepared by immunoSEQ multiplex PCR; TCRdb keeps only in-frame clonotypes and omits some of them. The data contain 25,000 to 30,000 clones, roughly nine tenths of them singletons. Sequencing used peripheral blood. The receptors were gathered from a human donor in a cohort sampled during active COVID-19.

A remark on this clone: The DNA is omitted, as the CDR3 cannot be located on it reliably, and the CDR3 follows TCRdb's listing. The CDR3 loop is CASSLWGVGVGTGTSGLFF. The gene calls are TRBV7-6 and TRBJ2-1; the listed D gene, TRBD2, was not tested against the DNA. Germline CDR1 and CDR2: SGHVS and FNYEAQ. The CDR3 totals 19 residues, both ends included.

The rearrangement uses TRBV5-3 and TRBJ1-1; weak D call: TRBD1 (5 bases). TRBV5-3 counts as an open reading frame of uncertain function. V lost 4 bases and J lost 5, with 15 bases in between. The CDR3 covers 14 residues. This CDR3 is CARSKGSRVTEAFF. CDR3 nucleotide sequence: TGTGCCAGAAGCAAAGGGTCCAGGGTAACTGAAGCTTTCTTT.

J is TRBJ1-1 and V is TRBV2; 12 bases line up with TRBD1. Per germline, CDR1 SNHLY and CDR2 FYNNEI. Losses at the gene ends were 7 bases for V and 3 bases for J; bases not matched to a gene: 6. This CDR3 has 15 residues. This chain's CDR3 is CASTGTGGMDTEAFF. CDR3 nucleotide sequence: TGTGCCAGCACCGGGACAGGGGGCATGGACACTGAAGCTTTCTTT.

The chain couples TRBV7-7 to TRBJ2-1; no firm D call. This CDR3 comprises 13 residues. CDR1 is SSHAT, CDR2 FNYEAQ, per germline (reference sequence). Between the trimmed V and J ends, which lost 0 bases and 5 bases, there was a span of 5 bases. The CDR3 loop reads CASSLAPNNEQFF. For the CDR3, the DNA is TGTGCCAGCAGCTTAGCCCCAAACAATGAGCAGTTCTTC.

The CDR3 DNA follows: TGTGCCAGCAGCCAGGGCGCCGGAGGGTATGGCTACACCTTC. Its protein is CASSQGAGGYGYTF. This chain connects TRBV28 to TRBJ1-2; TRBD1 is a possible D gene (5 bases). From germline, CDR1 is MDHEN and CDR2 SYDVKM. V gave up 6 bases and J gave up 5 bases, with 16 bases separating them. There are 14 residues in the CDR3.

The chain employs TRBV6-2 or TRBV6-3 and TRBJ2-7, with TRBD2 as a possible D gene (5 bases). The germline V gene encodes CDR1 MNHEY and CDR2 SVGEGT. Between the trimmed V and J ends, which lost 6 bases and 0 bases, there was a span of 15 bases. The CDR3 sequence is 15 residues long. In DNA, the CDR3 is TGTGCCAGCAGCCCCGGGCGGGCCCCCTCCTACGAGCAGTACTTC. It is translated as CASSPGRAPSYEQYF.

The chain links TRBV4-1 to TRBJ2-5, with TRBD2 matching over 9 bases. Germline CDR1 and CDR2: MGHRA and YSYEKL. With 1 base clipped from V and 6 bases from J, the junction kept 6 bases outside the gene matches. This CDR3 contains 15 residues. CDR3 DNA sequence: TGCGCCAGCAGCCAAGCGGGTAGCGGGGGACAGACCCAGTACTTC. As protein: CASSQAGSGGQTQYF.

This sequence joins TRBV6-4 and TRBJ2-3; the match to TRBD2 covers 10 bases. J gave up 5 bases and V 3 bases, and 5 bases lay outside the gene matches. There are 15 residues in the CDR3. CDR1 MRHNA and CDR2 SNTAGT come from the germline V gene. CDR3 bases: TGTGCCAGCAGTGAATCTAGCGGGGGCGTAGATACGCAGTATTTT. Its translation: CASSESSGGVDTQYF.

This clone was detected only a few times. This chain links TRBV3-1 (or the pseudogene TRBV3-2) with TRBJ2-6; a weak D match, TRBD2 (7 bases). Trimming cost V 0 bases and J 2 bases, with 11 bases left between them. The CDR3 loop spans 17 amino acids. The V gene's germline CDR1 is LGHDT and CDR2 YNNKEL (reference sequence). In DNA, the CDR3 is TGTGCCAGCAGCCAAGACCGGGGGGCCACTGGGGCCAACGTCCTGACTTTC. Translating gives CASSQDRGATGANVLTF.

The rearrangement joins TRBV5-1 to TRBJ2-1; 10 positions match TRBD2. Germline CDR1 reads SGHRS; CDR2 reads YFSETQ. The CDR3 runs 14 residues. The trim removed 4 bases at V and 5 bases at J, leaving 3 bases unmatched. CDR3 in DNA: TGCGCCAGCAGCGATACTAGCGGGAACAATGAGCAGTTCTTC. Translated, it gives CASSDTSGNNEQFF.

V usage is TRBV11-2 and J usage is TRBJ2-5; possibly TRBD2 for D (5 bases). In germline, CDR1 is SGHAT, CDR2 FQNNGV. The CDR3 runs 13 residues. The germline V and J ends were trimmed by 2 bases and 1 base, with 5 bases remaining between them. CDR3 protein: CASSLSGQETQYF. CDR3 coding DNA: TGTGCCAGCAGCTTAAGCGGCCAAGAGACCCAGTACTTC.

The V gene is TRBV7-8, the J gene TRBJ2-1; D might be TRBD1 (5 bases). The germline V and J ends were trimmed by 7 bases and 8 bases, with 15 bases remaining between them. Germline-derived CDR1 and CDR2 are SGHVS and FQNEAQ. The CDR3 runs to 13 residues. The CDR3 region is CASKKGQDDEQFF. CDR3 nucleotide sequence: TGTGCCAGCAAAAAGGGGCAAGACGATGAGCAGTTCTTC. Using reference TRBV7-8 and TRBJ2-1 for the parts outside the CDR3, the full variable domain is GAGVSQSPRYKVAKRGQDVALRCDPISGHVSLFWYQQALGQGPEFLTYFQNEAQLDKSGLPSDRFFAERPEGSVSTLKIQRTQQEDSAVYLCASKKGQDDEQFFGPGTRLTVL.

The rearrangement uses TRBV29-1 and TRBJ2-1; 10 bases agree with TRBD2. From germline, CDR1 is SQVTM and CDR2 ANQGSEA. J lost 2 bases, V lost 3 bases, and 1 base had no gene match. The CDR3 totals 14 residues. This chain's CDR3 is CSVESGRAYNEQFF. In DNA, the CDR3 is TGCAGCGTTGAGAGCGGGAGGGCCTACAATGAGCAGTTCTTC.

The chain links TRBV9 to TRBJ2-1, with TRBD2 matching over 10 bases. V lost 0 bases, J lost 1 base, and 7 bases stayed unmatched. The CDR3 runs to 18 residues. Germline CDR1 is SGDLS and CDR2 is YYNGEE. The CDR3 protein is CASSVESSGGFSYNEQFF. CDR3 coding DNA: TGTGCCAGCAGCGTAGAGTCTAGCGGGGGTTTTTCCTACAATGAGCAGTTCTTC.

V and J are TRBV5-6 and TRBJ2-1; D possibly corresponds to TRBD2 (6 bases). CDR1 SGHDT and CDR2 YYEEEE come from the germline V gene. There are 13 residues in the CDR3. Trimming took 4 bases from V and 8 from J, leaving 13 bases between them. CDR3 sequence reads: CASSPFTGDEQFF. In nucleotides, the CDR3 is TGTGCCAGCAGCCCATTTACGGGGGATGAGCAGTTCTTC.

The rearrangement links TRBV5-1 to TRBJ2-7; maybe TRBD1 (7 bases). CDR1 and CDR2 (germline): SGHRS, YFSETQ. The CDR3 runs 14 residues. V shed 4 bases and J shed 4 bases, with 15 bases lying between them. CDR3 region: CASSAGQPSYEQYF. CDR3 DNA: TGCGCCAGCAGCGCGGGACAGCCCTCGTACGAGCAGTACTTC.

The count of this clone is one. The CDR3 DNA sequence: TGTGCCAGCAGCCCTGGACTAGCGGGAGTTCTCGAGCAGTACTTC. This encodes CASSPGLAGVLEQYF. The chain is built from TRBV7-7 and TRBJ2-7, with 13 bases identical to TRBD2. The ends lost 5 bases at V and 6 bases at J; junction bases unmatched: 7. In germline, CDR1 is SSHAT, CDR2 FNYEAQ (reference sequence). This CDR3 has 15 residues.

The V gene is TRBV9, the J gene TRBJ1-2, with 8 nucleotides matching TRBD1. Trimming took 3 bases from V and 2 from J; bases not matched to a gene: 0. This CDR3 has 13 residues. Looked up from germline, CDR1 is SGDLS and CDR2 is YYNGEE. The CDR3 sequence is CASSDRGNYGYTF. The DNA of the CDR3 is TGTGCCAGCAGCGACAGGGGGAACTATGGCTACACCTTC.

This clone was picked up a small number of times. The chain employs TRBV5-1 and TRBJ2-3; no definite D call. This CDR3 region has 16 residues. The germline CDR1 and CDR2 sequences are SGHRS and YFSETQ. Trimming left V 0 bases short and J 4 bases short, with 15 bases between. The CDR3 nucleotides read TGCGCCAGCAGCTTGGGAGGAACCCACGGCGCAGATACGCAGTATTTT. It codes for CASSLGGTHGADTQYF.

The chain recombines TRBV7-3 with TRBJ1-1; weak D call: TRBD1 (5 bases). V was cut by 4 bases and J by 2 bases, with 8 bases left in between. The CDR3 covers 13 residues. The germline V gene has CDR1 SGHTA and CDR2 FQGTGA. The CDR3 DNA reads as TGTGCCAGCAGCTCGGGACTTAACACTGAAGCTTTCTTT. As protein: CASSSGLNTEAFF.

The chain is built from TRBV5-5 and TRBJ2-1; 7 bases match TRBD2. V lost 4 bases to trimming and J lost 1 base; unmatched junction nucleotides: 8. Germline lookup yields CDR1 SGHKS and CDR2 YYEKEE (reference sequence). The CDR3 runs to 16 residues. In DNA, the CDR3 is TGTGCCAGCAGCCCGCTACCCGGGAGGTCCTACAATGAGCAGTTCTTC. Protein sequence: CASSPLPGRSYNEQFF.

The chain uses TRBV5-1 and TRBJ2-1; 7 nucleotides agree with TRBD1. This CDR3 is built from 16 residues. V lost 0 bases and J lost 3; bases outside the gene matches: 6. Per germline, CDR1 SGHRS and CDR2 YFSETQ. CDR3 bases: TGCGCCAGCAGCTTGGCCCCGACAGGGTTCTACAATGAGCAGTTCTTC. Translated: CASSLAPTGFYNEQFF.

The chain recombines TRBV7-3 with TRBJ2-1, with TRBD2 matching 12 bases. The junction had 0 bases not matched to a gene; V was cut back by 2 bases and J by 4 bases. The CDR3 length is 15 residues. Germline assignment: CDR1 SGHTA and CDR2 FQGTGA. The CDR3 loop is CASSLLAGGYNEQFF. The CDR3 DNA reads as TGTGCCAGCAGCTTACTAGCGGGAGGGTACAATGAGCAGTTCTTC.

The chain combines TRBV7-2 with TRBJ2-3; possibly TRBD2 for D (6 bases). This CDR3 region has 14 residues. Per the germline V gene, CDR1 is SGHTA and CDR2 is FQGNSA. Trimming shortened V by 3 bases and J by 4 bases, and 11 bases separated the two germline ends. CDR3 DNA sequence: TGTGCCAGCAGCTTGGGCGGGGAGGCAGATACGCAGTATTTT. Translated: CASSLGGEADTQYF.

The rearrangement joins TRBV27 to TRBJ2-7; 11 positions agree with TRBD2. The CDR3 runs to 14 residues. The germline CDR1 and CDR2 sequences are MNHEY and SMNVEV (reference sequence). V lost 8 bases to trimming and J lost 7 bases; unmatched junction nucleotides: 10. CDR3 DNA sequence: TGTGCCAGCGTACCACTAGCGGGAGCCGGGGAGCAGTACTTC. Its protein is CASVPLAGAGEQYF.

The chain combines TRBV6-5 with TRBJ1-4; 7 bases agree with TRBD1. V was pared by 4 bases and J by 8 bases, with 10 bases of the junction left unmatched. CDR1 MNHEY and CDR2 SVGAGI come from the germline V gene. The CDR3 is made up of 15 amino acids. CDR3 sequence: CASSWSGRGREKLFF. Written as DNA, the CDR3 is TGTGCCAGCAGTTGGTCGGGCAGGGGGAGAGAAAAACTGTTTTTT.

On this clone itself: In the same sample, other DNA sequences code for this CDR3. V is TRBV9 and J is TRBJ2-2, with D possibly being TRBD2 (5 bases). This CDR3 comprises 12 residues. Per the germline V gene, CDR1 is SGDLS and CDR2 is YYNGEE. Trimming took off 2 bases at V and 7 bases at J, with 6 bases between the two ends. CDR3 amino acids: CASSVGGGELFF. The CDR3 DNA follows: TGTGCCAGCAGCGTTGGAGGCGGGGAGCTGTTTTTT.

This chain links TRBV14 with TRBJ1-1; possibly TRBD1 for D (6 bases). This CDR3 comprises 18 residues. Germline V gene lookup returns CDR1 SGHDN and CDR2 FVKESK. V lost 0 bases to trimming and J lost 1 base, with 18 bases between them. The CDR3 coding sequence is TGTGCCAGCAGCCAAGATAGGGGGGGACCGGGGACGAACACTGAAGCTTTCTTT. Residues: CASSQDRGGPGTNTEAFF.

The chain has TRBV14 and TRBJ2-5; the D gene is possibly TRBD1 (6 bases). The V end lost 0 bases, the J end lost 1 base, and 12 bases lay between the germline ends. The CDR3 has 16 residues. The germline CDR1 and CDR2 sequences are SGHDN and FVKESK. This chain's CDR3 is CASSQDSGRGQETQYF. The CDR3 DNA reads as TGTGCCAGCAGCCAAGATTCCGGCAGGGGCCAAGAGACCCAGTACTTC.

V and J are TRBV6-2 or TRBV6-3 and TRBJ1-2; D is uncertain. V was cut by 0 bases and J by 7 bases, with 12 bases left in between. The V gene's germline CDR1 is MNHEY and CDR2 SVGEGT. The CDR3 has 14 residues. CDR3 sequence: CASSYSTGSGGYTF. For the CDR3, the DNA is TGTGCCAGCAGTTACTCGACGGGGTCGGGTGGCTACACCTTC.

The gene calls are TRBV6-6 and TRBJ2-5; the match to TRBD1 covers 12 bases. The junction had 9 bases not matched to a gene; V was cut back by 5 bases and J by 5 bases. Germline lookup yields CDR1 MNHNY and CDR2 SVGAGI (reference sequence). The CDR3 has 16 amino acids. CDR3 DNA: TGTGCCAGCAGTCCAGGGGACAGGGGGCAGGGGGAGACCCAGTACTTC. Residues: CASSPGDRGQGETQYF.